Presented here are 23 T cell receptor beta chains from one specimen sequenced in a study of T cell repertoires in cytomegalovirus infection. TCRdb processed the reads anew with MiXCR; each CDR3 protein has one entry. This sample has around 530,000 distinct CDR3 sequences, with more than 20% found just once. Sequencing was performed on PBMCs. The receptors derive from a human donor in good health (CMV status not recorded). Some clones in this sample may be carry-over from other donors' samples.

This clonotype appeared a few times. This chain connects TRBV25-1 to TRBJ1-2, with 8 bases identical to TRBD1. Germline values: CDR1 MGHDK, CDR2 SYGVNS. The ends lost 7 bases at V and 8 bases at J; junction bases unmatched: 9. The CDR3 is 13 residues long. The CDR3 is CASTRGQGAGYTF. The CDR3 DNA reads as TGTGCCAGCACTCGAGGGCAGGGGGCCGGCTACACCTTC.

This clonotype was seen repeatedly, ten times or more. The rearrangement uses TRBV7-2 and TRBJ2-1; 9 nucleotides align to TRBD2. V was clipped by 6 bases and J by 8 bases; unmatched bases: 11. The CDR3 loop spans 15 amino acids. The germline V gene has CDR1 SGHTA and CDR2 FQGNSA. As DNA, the CDR3 is TGTGCCAGCAGTCCTGGGGTAGCGGGAGACTATGAGCAGTTCTTC. This sequence encodes CASSPGVAGDYEQFF.

This clonotype was observed a handful of times. The CDR3 sequence: CAIRGGLTSGREHNEQFF. The CDR3 DNA reads as TGTGCCATCAGAGGGGGGCTTACTAGCGGGAGAGAACACAATGAGCAGTTCTTC. This chain uses TRBV10-3 with TRBJ2-1; 11 bases map to TRBD2. The CDR3 is made up of 18 amino acids. CDR1 and CDR2 from the germline V gene are ENHRY and SYGVKD. The V and J ends lost 6 bases and 5 bases, in that order; junction bases with no gene match: 15.

This chain links TRBV14 with TRBJ2-1; D is perhaps TRBD1 or TRBD2 (5 bases each). CDR3 size: 13 residues. Looked up from germline, CDR1 is SGHDN and CDR2 is FVKESK. With 1 base removed from V and 7 bases from J, the gap between germline ends came to 8 bases. CDR3 in amino acids: CASSQVGTNEQFF. CDR3 coding DNA: TGTGCCAGCAGCCAAGTGGGGACGAATGAGCAGTTCTTC.

V usage is TRBV24-1 and J usage is TRBJ1-2; TRBD1 might be the D (6 bases). Per the germline V gene, CDR1 is KGHDR and CDR2 is SFDVKD. The CDR3 totals 15 residues. V was pared by 4 bases and J by 7 bases, with 18 bases between. This CDR3 is CATSERDSNRAGYTF. CDR3 coding DNA: TGTGCCACCAGTGAACGCGACTCGAACAGGGCTGGCTACACCTTC.

The J gene is TRBJ2-5, the V gene TRBV11-3; a possible D gene is TRBD1 (6 bases). V shed 0 bases and J shed 4 bases, with 15 bases lying between them. Germline V gives CDR1 SGHNT, CDR2 YENEEA. CDR3 length: 16 amino acids. The CDR3 sequence is CASSLDLAGTRETQYF. The CDR3 DNA reads as TGTGCCAGCAGCTTAGATCTCGCAGGGACACGAGAGACCCAGTACTTC. Looking up the rest from reference TRBV11-3 and TRBJ2-5 gives the full variable domain: EAGVVQSPRYKIIEKKQPVAFWCNPISGHNTLYWYLQNLGQGPELLIRYENEEAVDDSQLPKDRFSAERLKGVDSTLKIQPAELGDSAVYLCASSLDLAGTRETQYFGPGTRLLVL.

This clonotype has more than one count but fewer than ten. The chain carries TRBV28 and TRBJ1-6, with 9 bases aligning to TRBD1. V dropped 6 bases and J dropped 5; count of bases not matched to a gene: 5. The germline V gene has CDR1 MDHEN and CDR2 SYDVKM. This CDR3 is built from 15 residues. The DNA of the CDR3 is TGTGCCAGCAGCCCCGGGACAGGGAATAATTCACCCCTCCACTTT. It yields the protein CASSPGTGNNSPLHF. The full variable domain, in which reference TRBV28 and TRBJ1-6 provide the parts outside the CDR3, is DVKVTQSSRYLVKRTGEKVFLECVQDMDHENMFWYRQDPGLGLRLIYFSYDVKMKEKGDIPEGYSVSREKKERFSLILESASTNQTSMYLCASSPGTGNNSPLHFGNGTRLTVT.

The rearrangement links TRBV7-6 to TRBJ2-6; tentatively, D is TRBD1 (5 bases). The CDR3 runs to 16 residues. Germline CDR1 is SGHVS and CDR2 is FNYEAQ. V was trimmed by 0 bases and J by 0 bases, leaving 6 bases between them. CDR3 residues: CASSLAQGSGANVLTF. DNA of the CDR3: TGTGCCAGCAGCTTAGCCCAGGGCTCTGGGGCCAACGTCCTGACTTTC.

This clonotype appeared a few times. This rearrangement joins TRBV6-4 to TRBJ2-3; 9 nucleotides agree with TRBD2. The CDR3 spans 16 residues. J was trimmed by 3 bases and V by 0 bases; bases with no gene match: 4. CDR1 and CDR2 (germline): MRHNA, SNTAGT. CDR3 sequence: CASSDSEREATDTQYF. CDR3 DNA: TGTGCCAGCAGTGACTCGGAGCGGGAGGCAACAGATACGCAGTATTTT.

This clonotype appeared a few times. The chain recombines TRBV6-6 with TRBJ1-6; D gene uncertain. CDR1 MNHNY and CDR2 SVGAGI come from the germline V gene (reference sequence). The CDR3 runs to 14 residues. The V end lost 2 bases, the J end lost 6 bases, and 8 bases lay between the germline ends. CDR3 region: CASSYVSVNSPLHF. CDR3 nucleotides: TGTGCCAGCAGTTACGTGTCAGTTAATTCACCCCTCCACTTT.

V gene TRBV2 combines with J gene TRBJ2-5; D might be TRBD1 or TRBD2, each matching 6 bases. The CDR3 consists of 13 residues. The germline CDR1 and CDR2 sequences are SNHLY and FYNNEI. The V end was cut by 8 bases, the J end by 4 bases, with 14 bases between. CDR3 in DNA: TGTGCCAGCTTTAAAGGGGGGCGAGAGACCCAGTACTTC. Encoded protein: CASFKGGRETQYF.

In its sample, this clonotype was seen a few times. The V call is TRBV19, the J call TRBJ1-5; possible D gene TRBD1, 5 bases. CDR1 LNHDA and CDR2 SQIVND come from the germline V gene (reference sequence). V dropped 7 bases and J dropped 0 bases, with 10 bases sitting between them. CDR3 size: 14 residues. The DNA for the CDR3 is TGTGCCAGTAAGGGGCAGGTTAGCAATCAGCCCCAGCATTTT. Its protein is CASKGQVSNQPQHF.

V and J are TRBV4-1 and TRBJ2-1, with 7 bases that match TRBD1. This CDR3 is built from 16 residues. The trim removed 0 bases at V and 6 bases at J, leaving 8 bases unmatched. The V gene's germline CDR1 is MGHRA and CDR2 YSYEKL. The CDR3 is CASSQEDGKGANEQFF. The CDR3 DNA reads as TGCGCCAGCAGCCAAGAGGACGGGAAGGGGGCCAATGAGCAGTTCTTC.

CDR3 in amino acids: CASSTNRDTEAFF. The CDR3 DNA sequence: TGTGCCAGTAGTACGAACAGGGACACTGAAGCTTTCTTT. The V gene is TRBV19, the J gene TRBJ1-1; D possibly corresponds to TRBD1 (6 bases). Trimming pared 4 bases from V and 3 bases from J, leaving 9 bases between. CDR3 length: 13 residues. CDR1 is LNHDA, CDR2 SQIVND, per germline (reference sequence).

V gene TRBV19 combines with J gene TRBJ2-5; no firm D call. Germline V gene data show CDR1 as LNHDA and CDR2 as SQIVND (reference sequence). Deletions cut 4 bases from V and 2 bases from J, with 11 bases between. The CDR3 extends over 14 amino acids. The CDR3 DNA is TGTGCCAGTAGTACCTCCCCTGGGCAAGAGACCCAGTACTTC. It is translated as CASSTSPGQETQYF.

This clonotype was detected many times. CDR3 loop: CASSPYHTQPQHF. Here the CDR3 DNA reads TGTGCCAGCAGCCCCTACCACACGCAGCCCCAGCATTTT. The V gene is TRBV7-6, the J gene TRBJ1-5; D gene uncertain. Per germline, CDR1 SGHVS and CDR2 FNYEAQ. V lost 5 bases to trimming and J lost 7 bases, with 12 bases between them. This CDR3 spans 13 amino acids.

The table lists this clonotype with many counts. The chain joins TRBV7-2 to TRBJ2-7; 8 bases line up with TRBD1. The CDR3 length is 17 residues. With 3 bases clipped from V and 5 bases from J, the junction kept 15 bases outside the gene matches. The germline gives CDR1 SGHTA, CDR2 FQGNSA. For the CDR3, the DNA is TGTGCCAGCAGCTTCACCTATGACAGGGGAAGTGTCAACGAGCAGTACTTC. Amino acid sequence: CASSFTYDRGSVNEQYF.

This clonotype was observed a handful of times. The V call is TRBV20-1, the J call TRBJ1-5, with D maybe TRBD1 (5 bases). The germline V gene has CDR1 DFQATT and CDR2 SNEGSKA (reference sequence). This CDR3 is built from 16 residues. Trimming took off 3 bases at V and 4 bases at J, with 19 bases between the two ends. CDR3 amino acids: CSASQGSGGGNQPQHF. The CDR3 region has the DNA TGCAGTGCTAGTCAGGGTAGCGGAGGTGGGAATCAGCCCCAGCATTTT.

The chain links TRBV19 to TRBJ1-1, with 8 bases lining up with TRBD1. This CDR3 is built from 15 residues. J lost 0 bases, V lost 6 bases, and 6 bases had no gene match. The germline V gene encodes CDR1 LNHDA and CDR2 SQIVND (reference sequence). The CDR3 DNA reads as TGTGCCAGTAGCCTCTGGACAGGGATGAACACTGAAGCTTTCTTT. It translates to CASSLWTGMNTEAFF.

The chain recombines TRBV7-4 with TRBJ2-1; D is unclear. Germline V lookup: CDR1 SGHVT, CDR2 SQSDAQ. The CDR3 contains 14 residues. The V and J ends lost 5 bases and 8 bases respectively, with 16 bases between them. This chain's CDR3 is CASSPWNRGDEQFF. CDR3 sequence (DNA): TGTGCCAGCAGCCCCTGGAATCGTGGAGATGAGCAGTTCTTC.

To note about this clonotype: A much larger clone is a single base away; this may be a read error. The chain combines TRBV7-2 with TRBJ1-3; D call uncertain. Germline V CDR1 and CDR2: SGHTA, FQGNSA. This CDR3 contains 13 residues. The DNA for the CDR3 is TGTGCCAGCAGCTCCGCCCTTGGAAACACCAAATATTTT. Encoded protein: CASSSALGNTKYF.

The chain uses TRBV10-3 and TRBJ2-3; 10 bases are shared with TRBD1. Losses at the gene ends were 6 bases for V and 3 bases for J; bases not matched to a gene: 6. The germline gives CDR1 ENHRY, CDR2 SYGVKD. This CDR3 is 15 amino acids long. Written as DNA, the CDR3 is TGTGCCATCAGACGGGACAGGGGTTCGACAGATACGCAGTATTTT. Encoded protein: CAIRRDRGSTDTQYF.

This chain connects TRBV28 to TRBJ2-1; a weak D match, TRBD2 (6 bases). The CDR3 covers 15 residues. The germline CDR1 and CDR2 sequences are MDHEN and SYDVKM. V was cut by 6 bases and J by 7 bases, with 19 bases left in between. The CDR3 spells CASRSRDLAGNEQFF. CDR3 nucleotides: TGTGCCAGCAGGTCGAGGGACCTTGCGGGAAATGAGCAGTTCTTC.